This is a list of T cell receptor beta chains from one sample in a study of T cell responses to AZD1222 COVID-19 vaccine. The method was immunoSEQ multiplex PCR; TCRdb's version includes in-frame clones alone and lacks a portion of them. The table includes around 140,000 clones, about 89% detected once. This sample comprised peripheral blood, obtained on day 0 of AZD1222 vaccination. Receptor source: an adult in good health. Each CDR3 is given with its conserved first and last residue. D genes are given only for firm matches. Size is omitted from some rows. Given values are once, few, many or a class for expanded clones.

clone_size	v_call	j_call	d_call	cdr3_nt	cdr3_aa
.	TRBV6-5	TRBJ2-6	.	TGTGCCAGCAGTCTACGGGCGAGCGGGGCCAACGTCCTGACTTTC	CASSLRASGANVLTF
.	TRBV5-1	TRBJ2-1	TRBD1	TGCGCCAGCAGCTTGGCGGGACAGGACTACAATGAGCAGTTCTTC	CASSLAGQDYNEQFF
.	TRBV11-2	TRBJ2-5	TRBD2	TGTGCCAGCAGTTTTGGGGGACTACTCCAAGAGACCCAGTACTTC	CASSFGGLLQETQYF
once	TRBV7-3	TRBJ1-6	TRBD1	TGTGCCAGCAGCCTTCTGACGGGACAGTCCAATTCACCCCTCCACTTT	CASSLLTGQSNSPLHF
once	TRBV2	TRBJ1-1	.	TGTGCCAGCAGTACTCGGTTAGGGGGCACTGAAGCTTTCTTT	CASSTRLGGTEAFF
.	TRBV6-5	TRBJ1-2	.	TGTGCCAGCAGGGGGGGACGAACGTTAGATGGCTACACCTTC	CASRGGRTLDGYTF
.	TRBV7-9	TRBJ1-6	.	TGTGCCAGCAGCTTAGATCCAAGGGGAGTAGGCTATAATTCACCCCTCCACTTT	CASSLDPRGVGYNSPLHF
once	TRBV7-6	TRBJ2-1	TRBD2	TGTGCCAGCAGCTCCAGAGGGACTAGCGGGATTAATGAGCAGTTCTTC	CASSSRGTSGINEQFF
.	TRBV30	TRBJ1-2	.	TGTGCCTGGAGCAAGGGACGGCTATATGGCTACACCTTC	CAWSKGRLYGYTF
.	TRBV11-2	TRBJ1-6	.	TGTGCCAGCAGCTTATTCCAGCGGGCATCCATGACCCTCCACTTT	CASSLFQRASMTLHF
.	TRBV2	TRBJ1-1	TRBD1	TGTGCCAGCAGTGGACAGGGGGGGATGAACACTGAAGCTTTCTTT	CASSGQGGMNTEAFF
.	TRBV10-1	TRBJ2-5	.	TGCGCCAGCAACTACGCGGTGGGGGAGACCCAGTACTTC	CASNYAVGETQYF
.	TRBV6-2/TRBV6-3	TRBJ2-4	.	TGTGCCAGCAGCCACAGGATGAGCAAGGGTCAAAACATTCAGTACTTC	CASSHRMSKGQNIQYF
.	TRBV4-3	TRBJ2-6	.	TGCGCCAGCAGCCAAGAATCCGGCTCTGGGGCCAACGTCCTGACTTTC	CASSQESGSGANVLTF
.	TRBV13	TRBJ1-4	.	TGTGCCAGCAGCCTTCCCGGGACTCCTGAAAAGATAAAACTGTTTTTT	CASSLPGTPEKIKLFF
.	TRBV5-1	TRBJ2-5	TRBD2	TGCGCCAGCAGCTTACTAGCGGCACAAGAGACCCAGTACTTC	CASSLLAAQETQYF
.	TRBV5-5	TRBJ1-2	.	TGTGCCAGCAGCTTGACCGGGACACATTCTAACTATGGCTACACCTTC	CASSLTGTHSNYGYTF
.	TRBV15	TRBJ2-1	TRBD1	TGTGCCACCAGCAGGGACAGGGGGTTCAATGAGCAGTTCTTC	CATSRDRGFNEQFF
.	TRBV27	TRBJ1-4	.	TGTGCCAGCAGTTTAAGTTACTTTGCAACTAATGAAAAACTGTTTTTT	CASSLSYFATNEKLFF
.	TRBV9	TRBJ2-1	TRBD1	TGTGCCAGCAGCAGATCGGGACAGGGAGAGGATGAGCAGTTCTTC	CASSRSGQGEDEQFF
.	TRBV12-5	TRBJ1-2	.	TGTGCTAGTGGTTTGGAGGGATTCTATGGCTACACCTTC	CASGLEGFYGYTF
.	TRBV28	TRBJ1-1	.	TGTGCCAGCAGCCTTTTGAACACTGAAGCTTTCTTT	CASSLLNTEAFF
.	TRBV2	TRBJ2-5	.	TGTGCCAGCGGTGGGGGGACCCAGTACTTC	CASGGGTQYF
.	TRBV6-5	TRBJ2-7	.	TGTGCCAGCAGACCCTCCCCTTCGTTGTGGTACTTC	CASRPSPSLWYF
.	TRBV7-9	TRBJ1-1	TRBD1	TGTGCCAGCAGCTTAGGAGGGGGCGAAGGCACTGAAGCTTTCTTT	CASSLGGGEGTEAFF
.	TRBV3-1/TRBV3-2	TRBJ1-5	.	TGTGCCAGCAGCCAAGATCGGCAGCAGCCCCAGCATTTT	CASSQDRQQPQHF
.	TRBV28	TRBJ2-5	TRBD2	TGTGCCAGCAGTCCCTCAGGTAGCGGGAGGTCCCAGCAAGAGACCCAGTACTTC	CASSPSGSGRSQQETQYF
.	TRBV12-3/TRBV12-4	TRBJ1-1	TRBD1	TGTGCCAGCAGTCGACAGGGGGCAACTGAAGCTTTCTTT	CASSRQGATEAFF
.	TRBV27	TRBJ2-7	.	TGTGCCAGCAGTTTAAGTTCGGAGGGCTACCAAGCTTACGAGCAGTACTTC	CASSLSSEGYQAYEQYF
once	TRBV5-4	TRBJ2-1	.	TGTGCCAGCAGCTTGGGGGGGAAAGGGCACAATGAGCAGTTCTTC	CASSLGGKGHNEQFF